Shown below are 20 T cell receptor beta chains from a single sample sequenced in a study of T cells in Graves' hyperthyroidism and ophthalmopathy. Amplification of TCR beta CDR3 regions used RNA as the template. The HTBI primer set was used in a first-round RT-PCR of the TCR CDR3. TCRdb processed the multiplex PCR reads anew with MiXCR; each CDR3 protein has one entry. This sample has 700,000 or so distinct CDR3 sequences; 16% occur once, and the top ten carry around 8%. Sequencing was carried out using blood. The receptor source for this set is a man between 18 and 35 years old with Graves' hyperthyroidism.

This clonotype came up many times. The rearrangement joins TRBV28 to TRBJ2-3; a possible D gene is TRBD2 (6 bases). Germline V CDR1 and CDR2: MDHEN, SYDVKM. Trimming removed 7 bases at V and 4 bases at J, with 15 bases between. The CDR3 contains 14 residues. The CDR3 is CASTVGGRADTQYF. As DNA, the CDR3 is TGTGCCAGCACGGTTGGAGGGCGGGCAGATACGCAGTATTTT. Full variable domain (remainder filled in from reference TRBV28 and TRBJ2-3): DVKVTQSSRYLVKRTGEKVFLECVQDMDHENMFWYRQDPGLGLRLIYFSYDVKMKEKGDIPEGYSVSREKKERFSLILESASTNQTSMYLCASTVGGRADTQYFGPGTRLTVL.

The CDR3 reads CATSLTYSNEKLFF. CDR3 in DNA: TGTGCCACCAGCTTGACGTACTCCAATGAAAAACTGTTTTTT. J is TRBJ1-4 and V is TRBV15; D is uncertain. V shed 5 bases and J shed 5 bases, with 12 bases lying between them. There are 14 residues in the CDR3. From germline, CDR1 is LNHNV and CDR2 YYDKDF (reference sequence). The whole variable domain, filled in from reference TRBV15 and TRBJ1-4, reads DAMVIQNPRYQVTQFGKPVTLSCSQTLNHNVMYWYQQKSSQAPKLLFHYYDKDFNNEADTPDNFQSRRPNTSFCFLDIRSPGLGDTAMYLCATSLTYSNEKLFFGSGTQLSVL.

This clonotype was seen many times. The J gene is TRBJ2-3, the V gene TRBV7-6; 9 nucleotides line up with TRBD1. With 4 bases clipped from V and 11 bases from J, the junction kept 7 bases outside the gene matches. The CDR3 runs to 13 residues. Germline V gene lookup returns CDR1 SGHVS and CDR2 FNYEAQ. CDR3 region: CASSSRTGVMQYF. For the CDR3, the DNA is TGTGCCAGCAGCTCAAGGACAGGGGTGATGCAGTATTTT.

V is TRBV19 and J is TRBJ2-1, with 10 bases aligning to TRBD2. Germline V gives CDR1 LNHDA, CDR2 SQIVND (reference sequence). V was pared by 3 bases and J by 6 bases, with 5 bases of the junction left unmatched. The CDR3 spans 15 residues. CDR3 amino acids: CASSILTSGPNEQFF. CDR3 nucleotide sequence: TGTGCCAGTAGTATTTTGACTAGCGGGCCCAATGAGCAGTTCTTC. The variable domain in full, with the rest retrieved from reference TRBV19 and TRBJ2-1, is DGGITQSPKYLFRKEGQNVTLSCEQNLNHDAMYWYRQDPGQGLRLIYYSQIVNDFQKGDIAEGYSVSREKKESFPLTVTSAQKNPTAFYLCASSILTSGPNEQFFGPGTRLTVL.

This clonotype has at least ten counts. This chain links TRBV27 with TRBJ2-3; D is perhaps TRBD1 (5 bases). The CDR3 loop spans 14 amino acids. V was cut by 4 bases and J by 2 bases, with 10 bases left in between. Germline V gene data show CDR1 as MNHEY and CDR2 as SMNVEV (reference sequence). CDR3 sequence (DNA): TGTGCCAGCAGTTATAACGGACACACAGATACGCAGTATTTT. Translation: CASSYNGHTDTQYF.

The chain recombines TRBV7-2 with TRBJ2-5, with a possible D match to TRBD1 (5 bases). Germline assignment: CDR1 SGHTA and CDR2 FQGNSA. Trimming left V 5 bases short and J 0 bases short, with 19 bases between. The CDR3 is 17 amino acids. CDR3 nucleotide sequence: TGTGCCAGCAGCCCTCCCCCGGGTGACAGCCACCAAGAGACCCAGTACTTC. Amino acid sequence: CASSPPPGDSHQETQYF.

The CDR3 DNA reads TGTGCCAGCAGTTTGCGGGGAGGGGGGTATGGCTACACCTTC. This encodes CASSLRGGGYGYTF. J is TRBJ1-2 and V is TRBV28; D is perhaps TRBD1 (6 bases). The CDR3 is made up of 14 amino acids. Germline CDR1 MDHEN, CDR2 SYDVKM. V dropped 3 bases and J dropped 5 bases, with 13 bases sitting between them.

This clonotype was observed a handful of times. The CDR3 is CASSLAGVSNEQFF. The CDR3 DNA reads TGTGCCAGCAGCTTAGCGGGAGTGAGTAATGAGCAGTTCTTC. The genes are TRBV7-9 and TRBJ2-1, with D maybe TRBD2 (5 bases). The CDR3 is 14 residues long. The germline V gene encodes CDR1 SEHNR and CDR2 FQNEAQ (reference sequence). The V and J ends lost 0 bases and 7 bases respectively, with 10 bases between them.

This clonotype came up a few times. This chain's CDR3 is CSARPISSATYNEQFF. CDR3 nucleotides: TGCAGTGCTAGACCGATTTCTAGCGCGACCTACAATGAGCAGTTCTTC. The chain combines TRBV20-1 with TRBJ2-1; D is perhaps TRBD2 (6 bases). The CDR3 loop spans 16 amino acids. The V end lost 2 bases, the J end lost 2 bases, and 16 bases lay between the germline ends. In germline, CDR1 is DFQATT, CDR2 SNEGSKA (reference sequence).

The table lists this clonotype with many counts. This chain joins TRBV9 and TRBJ2-5; 12 bases line up with TRBD2. Germline-derived CDR1 and CDR2 are SGDLS and YYNGEE. V lost 4 bases, J lost 4 bases, and 11 bases stayed unmatched. CDR3 length: 17 residues. In nucleotides, the CDR3 is TGTGCCAGCAGCTCTGGACTAGCGGGAAGAGGGGCAGAGACCCAGTACTTC. Its protein is CASSSGLAGRGAETQYF.

This clonotype was detected only a few times. The genes are TRBV18 and TRBJ2-1; D gene unclear. Trimming took off 6 bases at V and 12 bases at J, with 9 bases between the two ends. The CDR3 contains 10 residues. In germline, CDR1 is KGHSH, CDR2 LQKENI. CDR3 bases: TGTGCCAGCTCCCCCATTGTGCAGTTCTTC. Its translation: CASSPIVQFF. Drawing the rest from reference TRBV18 and TRBJ2-1, the complete variable domain is NAGVMQNPRHLVRRRGQEARLRCSPMKGHSHVYWYRQLPEEGLKFMVYLQKENIIDESGMPKERFSAEFPKEGPSILRIQQVVRGDSAAYFCASSPIVQFFGPGTRLTVL.

This clonotype showed up many times. This sequence joins TRBV5-1 and TRBJ2-1; 10 bases are shared with TRBD2. Trimming took 0 bases from V and 2 from J; bases not matched to a gene: 8. The length of the CDR3 is 18 residues. In germline, CDR1 is SGHRS, CDR2 YFSETQ. CDR3 sequence reads: CASSLVPQREGPYNEQFF. The CDR3 bases are TGCGCCAGCAGCTTGGTCCCCCAGCGGGAGGGCCCCTACAATGAGCAGTTCTTC.

This clonotype was counted ten times or more. The V gene is TRBV12-3 or TRBV12-4, the J gene TRBJ1-1, with D unresolved. This CDR3 has 14 amino acids. V dropped 3 bases and J dropped 1 base, with 9 bases sitting between them. CDR3 DNA sequence: TGTGCCAGCAGTTTGAGAGAGGGGAACACTGAAGCTTTCTTT. Protein: CASSLREGNTEAFF.

This clonotype was observed at least ten times. The chain combines TRBV28 with TRBJ2-7; weak D call: TRBD1 (5 bases). This CDR3 contains 14 residues. Trimming left V 7 bases short and J 0 bases short, with 13 bases between. Germline CDR1 and CDR2: MDHEN and SYDVKM. The CDR3 sequence is CASKERGRSYEQYF. The CDR3 DNA sequence: TGTGCCAGCAAGGAAAGGGGCCGCTCCTACGAGCAGTACTTC.

This clonotype was counted at least ten times. V and J are TRBV6-1 and TRBJ2-7, with D perhaps matching TRBD1 (6 bases). CDR1 is MNHNS, CDR2 SASEGT, per germline. The CDR3 runs to 12 residues. With 6 bases removed from V and 3 bases from J, the gap between germline ends came to 9 bases. CDR3 DNA: TGTGCCAGCAGGAAGGACAGCTACGAGCAGTACTTC. Residues: CASRKDSYEQYF.

This chain uses TRBV20-1 with TRBJ1-1; no reliable D call. The V and J ends lost 0 bases and 3 bases respectively, with 11 bases between them. CDR3 size: 14 residues. Germline V CDR1 and CDR2: DFQATT, SNEGSKA (reference sequence). CDR3 amino acids: CSARDWRVDTEAFF. The CDR3 bases are TGCAGTGCTAGAGATTGGAGGGTTGACACTGAAGCTTTCTTT.

This clonotype was seen ten or more times. This chain joins TRBV6-1 and TRBJ2-7, with TRBD1 matching 12 bases. Germline CDR1 and CDR2: MNHNS and SASEGT. The V and J ends lost 5 bases and 5 bases, in that order; junction bases with no gene match: 7. The CDR3 runs to 15 residues. The CDR3 sequence is CASSSRDRGPHEQYF. CDR3 in DNA: TGTGCCAGCAGTTCCCGGGACAGGGGGCCCCACGAGCAGTACTTC.

This chain uses TRBV10-3 with TRBJ1-2, with TRBD1 matching over 9 bases. This CDR3 contains 13 residues. Trimming cost V 4 bases and J 8 bases; bases outside gene matches: 5. Germline values: CDR1 ENHRY, CDR2 SYGVKD. The CDR3 sequence is CAISVDRGRGYTF. The CDR3 bases are TGTGCCATCAGTGTGGACAGGGGCCGAGGCTACACCTTC.

The sample holds a few counts of this clonotype. The chain is built from TRBV7-6 and TRBJ2-3; TRBD1 might be the D (6 bases). The germline V gene has CDR1 SGHVS and CDR2 FNYEAQ. The germline V and J ends were trimmed by 4 bases and 2 bases, with 16 bases remaining between them. CDR3 length: 16 amino acids. CDR3 DNA: TGTGCCAGCAGCTCACAGGACAGATTTCCCACAGATACGCAGTATTTT. Its protein is CASSSQDRFPTDTQYF. The full variable domain, its missing parts supplied by reference TRBV7-6 and TRBJ2-3, is GAGVSQSPRYKVTKRGQDVALRCDPISGHVSLYWYRQALGQGPEFLTYFNYEAQQDKSGLPNDRFSAERPEGSISTLTIQRTEQRDSAMYRCASSSQDRFPTDTQYFGPGTRLTVL.

This clonotype was observed many times. The chain links TRBV28 to TRBJ2-3; D remains unclear. Germline CDR1 and CDR2: MDHEN and SYDVKM. Trimming removed 4 bases at V and 0 bases at J, with 2 bases between. The CDR3 runs to 12 residues. CDR3 loop: CASSWSTDTQYF. CDR3 sequence (DNA): TGTGCCAGCAGTTGGAGCACAGATACGCAGTATTTT.